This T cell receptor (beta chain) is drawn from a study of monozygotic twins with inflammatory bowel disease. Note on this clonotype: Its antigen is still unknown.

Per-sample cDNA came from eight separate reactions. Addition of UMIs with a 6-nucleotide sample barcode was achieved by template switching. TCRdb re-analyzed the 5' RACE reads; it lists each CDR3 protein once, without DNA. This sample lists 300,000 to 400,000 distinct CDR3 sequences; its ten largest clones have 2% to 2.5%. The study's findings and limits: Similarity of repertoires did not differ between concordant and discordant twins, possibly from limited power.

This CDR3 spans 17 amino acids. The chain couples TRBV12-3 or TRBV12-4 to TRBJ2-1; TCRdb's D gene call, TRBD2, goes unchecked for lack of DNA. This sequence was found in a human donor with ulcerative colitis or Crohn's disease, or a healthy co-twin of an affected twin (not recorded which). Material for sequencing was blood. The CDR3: CASSSVSSGGVWNEQFF.